What follows is one TCR beta chain and its context. This sample was included in a study of blood T cell repertoires in COVID-19. As for the study in general: PBMCs, B-cell-depleted T cells, or T cells provided the cDNA or gDNA that made up the material.

The study recruited people aged about 18 to 95 years across 20 to 30 US areas. Exposed enrollees encountered a COVID-19 case at some point within 2 weeks before study entry. The V gene lost 1 base and the J gene lost 5 bases, with 10 bases spanning the gap. CDR1 is KGHDR and CDR2 is SFDVKD in the germline V gene. The CDR3 extends over 14 amino acids. The repertoire was sequenced with immunoSEQ multiplex PCR; TCRdb's copy has only in-frame clones and lacks some. Seen here are about 300,000 clones, 85% to 90% observed once, and the top ten hold 2.5% to 3.5%. This receptor was obtained from a woman in her forties or fifties who had been exposed to COVID-19. The specimen sequenced was PBMCs or T cells enriched from blood (not recorded which). The rearrangement joins TRBV24-1 to TRBJ2-5; D is perhaps TRBD1 (6 bases). This chain's CDR3 is CATSDFRDTETQYF. The CDR3 DNA reads TGTGCCACCAGTGATTTTCGGGACACGGAGACCCAGTACTTC.